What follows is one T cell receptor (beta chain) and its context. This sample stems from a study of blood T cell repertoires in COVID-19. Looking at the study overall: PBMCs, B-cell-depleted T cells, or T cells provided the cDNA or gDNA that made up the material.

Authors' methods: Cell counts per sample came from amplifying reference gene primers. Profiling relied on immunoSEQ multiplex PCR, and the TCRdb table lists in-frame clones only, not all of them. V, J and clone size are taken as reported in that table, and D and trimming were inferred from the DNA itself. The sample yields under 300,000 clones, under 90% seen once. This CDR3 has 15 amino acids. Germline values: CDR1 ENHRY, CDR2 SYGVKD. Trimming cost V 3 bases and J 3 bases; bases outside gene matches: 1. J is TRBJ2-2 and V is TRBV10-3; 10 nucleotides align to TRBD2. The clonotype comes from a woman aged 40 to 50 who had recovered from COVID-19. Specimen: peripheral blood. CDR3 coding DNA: TGTGCCATCAGTGATCTAGCGGGAGACACCGGGGAGCTGTTTTTT. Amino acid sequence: CAISDLAGDTGELFF.